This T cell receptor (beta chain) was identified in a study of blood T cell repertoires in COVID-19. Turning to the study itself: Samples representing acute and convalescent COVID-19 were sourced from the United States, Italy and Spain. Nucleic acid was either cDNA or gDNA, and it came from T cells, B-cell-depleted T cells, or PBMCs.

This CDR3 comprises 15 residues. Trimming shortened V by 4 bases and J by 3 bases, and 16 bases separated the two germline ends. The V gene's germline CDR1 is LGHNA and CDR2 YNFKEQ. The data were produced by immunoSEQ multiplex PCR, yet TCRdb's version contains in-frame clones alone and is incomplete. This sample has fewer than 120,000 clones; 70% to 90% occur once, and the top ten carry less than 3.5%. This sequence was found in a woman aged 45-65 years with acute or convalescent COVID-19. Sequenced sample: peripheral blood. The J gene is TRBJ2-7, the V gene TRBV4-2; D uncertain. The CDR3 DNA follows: TGTGCCAGCAGCCCCAGCGTATCCGAAAGCTACGAGCAGTACTTC. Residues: CASSPSVSESYEQYF.